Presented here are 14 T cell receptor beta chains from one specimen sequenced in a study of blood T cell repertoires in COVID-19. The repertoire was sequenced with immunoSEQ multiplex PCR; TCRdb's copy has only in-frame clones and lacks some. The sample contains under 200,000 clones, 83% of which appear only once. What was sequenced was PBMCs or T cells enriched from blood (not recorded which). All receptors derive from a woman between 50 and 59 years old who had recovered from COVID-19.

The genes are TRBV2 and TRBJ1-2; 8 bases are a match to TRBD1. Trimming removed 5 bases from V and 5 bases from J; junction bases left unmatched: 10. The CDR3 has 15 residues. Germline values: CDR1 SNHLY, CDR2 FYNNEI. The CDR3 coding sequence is TGTGCCAGCAGTCCGCGCCTCGGACAGGGTTATGGCTACACCTTC. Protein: CASSPRLGQGYGYTF.

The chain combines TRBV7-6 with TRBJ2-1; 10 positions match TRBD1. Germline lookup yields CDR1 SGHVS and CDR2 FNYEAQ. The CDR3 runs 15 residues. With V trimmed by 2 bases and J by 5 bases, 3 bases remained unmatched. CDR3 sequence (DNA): TGTGCCAGCAGCTTACCCGGGACAGGGGACAATGAGCAGTTCTTC. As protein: CASSLPGTGDNEQFF.

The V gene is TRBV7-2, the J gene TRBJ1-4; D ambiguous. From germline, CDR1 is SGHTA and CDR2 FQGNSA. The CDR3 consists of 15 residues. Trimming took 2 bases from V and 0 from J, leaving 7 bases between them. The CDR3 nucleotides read TGTGCCAGCAGCTTAATCGGGGCAACTAATGAAAAACTGTTTTTT. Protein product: CASSLIGATNEKLFF.

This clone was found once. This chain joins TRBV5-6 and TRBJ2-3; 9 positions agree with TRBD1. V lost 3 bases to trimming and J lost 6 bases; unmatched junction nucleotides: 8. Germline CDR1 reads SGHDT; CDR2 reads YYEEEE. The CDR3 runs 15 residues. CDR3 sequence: CASSSPPGQGDTQYF. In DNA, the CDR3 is TGTGCCAGCAGCTCTCCGCCGGGACAGGGCGATACGCAGTATTTT.

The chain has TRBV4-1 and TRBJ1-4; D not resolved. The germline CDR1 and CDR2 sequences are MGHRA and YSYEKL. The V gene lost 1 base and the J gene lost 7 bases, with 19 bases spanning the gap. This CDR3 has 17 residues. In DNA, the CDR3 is TGCGCCAGCAGCCAAGCGATGGTCCCTTTGTCGAGTGAAAAACTGTTTTTT. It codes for CASSQAMVPLSSEKLFF.

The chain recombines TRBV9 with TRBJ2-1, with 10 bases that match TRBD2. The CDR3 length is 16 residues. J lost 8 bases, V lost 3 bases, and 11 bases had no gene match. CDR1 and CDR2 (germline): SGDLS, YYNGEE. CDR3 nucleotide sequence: TGTGCCAGCAGCGGTTTTCTTGGGACTAGCGTGGATGAGCAGTTCTTC. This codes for CASSGFLGTSVDEQFF.

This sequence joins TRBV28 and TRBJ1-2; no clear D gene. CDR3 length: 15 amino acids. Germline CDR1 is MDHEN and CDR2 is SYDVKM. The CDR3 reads CVTDSPKRFNYGYTF. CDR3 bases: TGTGTCACCGATTCCCCAAAGCGGTTCAACTATGGCTACACCTTC.

The CDR3 bases are TGTGCCAGCAGCTGGGGACAGGAGCATCAGCCCCAGCATTTT. Its translation: CASSWGQEHQPQHF. The chain is built from TRBV5-4 and TRBJ1-5; 8 nucleotides align to TRBD1. J was trimmed by 5 bases and V by 3 bases; bases with no gene match: 4. The CDR3 loop spans 14 amino acids. CDR1 and CDR2 from the germline V gene are SGHNT and YYREEE (reference sequence). Full variable domain (rest looked up from reference TRBV5-4 and TRBJ1-5): ETGVTQSPTHLIKTRGQQVTLRCSSQSGHNTVSWYQQALGQGPQFIFQYYREEENGRGNFPPRFSGLQFPNYSSELNVNALELDDSALYLCASSWGQEHQPQHFGDGTRLSIL.

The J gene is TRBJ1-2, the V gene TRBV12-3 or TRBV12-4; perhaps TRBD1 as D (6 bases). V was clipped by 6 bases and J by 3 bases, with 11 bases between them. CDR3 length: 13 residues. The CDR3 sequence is CASRPTGHYGYTF. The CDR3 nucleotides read TGTGCCAGCAGGCCCACAGGGCACTATGGCTACACCTTC.

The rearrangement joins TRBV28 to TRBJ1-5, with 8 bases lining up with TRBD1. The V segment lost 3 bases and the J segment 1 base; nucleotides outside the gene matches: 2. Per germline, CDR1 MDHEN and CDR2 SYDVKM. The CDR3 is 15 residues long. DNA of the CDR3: TGTGCCAGCAGTTTTAGGGACAGGAGCAATCAGCCCCAGCATTTT. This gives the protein CASSFRDRSNQPQHF.

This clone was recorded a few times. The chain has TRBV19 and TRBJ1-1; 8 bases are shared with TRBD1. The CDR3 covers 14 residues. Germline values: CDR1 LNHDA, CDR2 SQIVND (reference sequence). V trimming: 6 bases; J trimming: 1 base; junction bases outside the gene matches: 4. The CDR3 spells CASSLQGENTEAFF. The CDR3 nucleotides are TGTGCCAGTAGCCTACAGGGGGAGAACACTGAAGCTTTCTTT.

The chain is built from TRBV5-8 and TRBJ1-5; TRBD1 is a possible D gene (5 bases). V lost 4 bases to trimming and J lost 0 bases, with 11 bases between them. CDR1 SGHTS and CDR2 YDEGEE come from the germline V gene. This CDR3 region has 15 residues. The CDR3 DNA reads TGTGCCAGCAGCAGCCAGGGATATAGCAATCAGCCCCAGCATTTT. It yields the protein CASSSQGYSNQPQHF.

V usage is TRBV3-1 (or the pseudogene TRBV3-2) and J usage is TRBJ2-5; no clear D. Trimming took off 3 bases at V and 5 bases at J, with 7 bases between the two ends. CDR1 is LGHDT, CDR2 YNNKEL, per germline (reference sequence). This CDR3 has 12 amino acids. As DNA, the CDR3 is TGTGCCAGCAGCCAGGCCCCGGAGACCCAGTACTTC. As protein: CASSQAPETQYF.

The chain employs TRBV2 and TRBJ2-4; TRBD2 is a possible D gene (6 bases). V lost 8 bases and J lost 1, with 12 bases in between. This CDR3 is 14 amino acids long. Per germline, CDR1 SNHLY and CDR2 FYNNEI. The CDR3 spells CASCSGLAKNIQYF. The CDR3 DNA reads TGTGCCAGCTGCTCGGGACTGGCCAAAAACATTCAGTACTTC.